This T cell receptor beta chain was identified in a study of PD-L1 blockade in urothelial cancer. This table comes from immunoSEQ multiplex PCR, and its TCRdb copy is limited to in-frame clones, with some not included. The table has 48,000 or so clones, roughly 87% seen once. V was clipped by 2 bases and J by 7 bases, with 3 bases between them. This CDR3 has 11 residues. The germline gives CDR1 SGHTA, CDR2 FQGNSA. The sample's time point: pretreatment peripheral blood. The chain employs TRBV7-2 and TRBJ2-1, with no clear D. Source: PBMCs, taken around atezolizumab (anti-PD-L1) treatment. The receptor comes from a woman aged 55 to 70 with urothelial cancer. The CDR3 DNA follows: TGTGCCAGCAGCTTAATAAATGAGCAGTTCTTC. It specifies CASSLINEQFF. Full variable domain (rest looked up from reference TRBV7-2 and TRBJ2-1): GAGVSQSPSNKVTEKGKDVELRCDPISGHTALYWYRQSLGQGLEFLIYFQGNSAPDKSGLPSDRFSAERTGGSVSTLTIQRTQQEDSAVYLCASSLINEQFFGPGTRLTVL.